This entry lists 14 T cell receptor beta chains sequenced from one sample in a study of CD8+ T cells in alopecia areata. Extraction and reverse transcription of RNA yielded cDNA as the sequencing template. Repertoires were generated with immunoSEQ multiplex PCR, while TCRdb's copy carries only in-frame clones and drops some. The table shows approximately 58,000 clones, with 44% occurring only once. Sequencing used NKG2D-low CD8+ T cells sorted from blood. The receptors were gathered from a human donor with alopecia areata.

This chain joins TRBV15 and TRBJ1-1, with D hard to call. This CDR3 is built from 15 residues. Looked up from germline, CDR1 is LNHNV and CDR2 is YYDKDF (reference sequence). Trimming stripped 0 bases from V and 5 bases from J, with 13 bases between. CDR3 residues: CATSRDRGRSTEAFF. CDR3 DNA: TGTGCCACCAGCAGAGATCGAGGGCGGTCGACTGAAGCTTTCTTT.

DNA for the CDR3: TGTGCCACCAGCAGAGTAGGGGGGAACAATGAGCAGTTCTTC. Encoded protein: CATSRVGGNNEQFF. The chain carries TRBV15 and TRBJ2-1; D could derive from TRBD1 or TRBD2 (6 bases each). Trimming stripped 1 base from V and 5 bases from J, with 9 bases between. The CDR3 has 14 residues. Germline loops: CDR1 LNHNV, CDR2 YYDKDF (reference sequence).

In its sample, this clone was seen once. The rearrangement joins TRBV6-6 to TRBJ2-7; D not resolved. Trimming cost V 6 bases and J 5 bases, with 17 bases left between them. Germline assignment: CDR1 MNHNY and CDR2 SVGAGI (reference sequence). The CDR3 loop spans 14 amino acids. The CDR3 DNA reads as TGTGCCAGCAGCCCTACGGGTGGAGTCGACGAGCAGTACTTC. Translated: CASSPTGGVDEQYF.

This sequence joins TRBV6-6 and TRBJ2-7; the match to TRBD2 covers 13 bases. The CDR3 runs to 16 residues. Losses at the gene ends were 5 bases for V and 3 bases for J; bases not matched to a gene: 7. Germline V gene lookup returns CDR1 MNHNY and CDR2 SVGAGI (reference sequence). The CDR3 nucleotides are TGTGCCAGCAGTCGGACTAGCGGGAGTGTATTCTACGAGCAGTACTTC. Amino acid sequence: CASSRTSGSVFYEQYF.

The CDR3 DNA follows: TGTGCCAGCAGCTTTTCTCTTGACTCGACGGGGGAGCAGTACTTC. This gives the protein CASSFSLDSTGEQYF. This rearrangement joins TRBV7-9 to TRBJ2-7, with a weak D call TRBD2 (5 bases). CDR3 length: 15 amino acids. The ends were cut back, 3 bases at V and 7 bases at J, with 19 bases in the middle. Germline V gene sequence: CDR1 SEHNR, CDR2 FQNEAQ (reference sequence).

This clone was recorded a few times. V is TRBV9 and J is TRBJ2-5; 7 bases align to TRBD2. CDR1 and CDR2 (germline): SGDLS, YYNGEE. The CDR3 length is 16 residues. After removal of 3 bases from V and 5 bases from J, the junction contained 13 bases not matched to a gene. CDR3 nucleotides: TGTGCCAGCAGCGGTAGGGCTAGCGGAGCTCGGGAGACCCAGTACTTC. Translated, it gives CASSGRASGARETQYF.

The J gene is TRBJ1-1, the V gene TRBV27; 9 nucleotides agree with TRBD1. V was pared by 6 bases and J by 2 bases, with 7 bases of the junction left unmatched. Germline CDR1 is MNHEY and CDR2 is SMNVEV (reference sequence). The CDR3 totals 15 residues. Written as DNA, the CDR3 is TGTGCCAGCAGCTCGCCACAGGGGGCCAACACTGAAGCTTTCTTT. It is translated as CASSSPQGANTEAFF.

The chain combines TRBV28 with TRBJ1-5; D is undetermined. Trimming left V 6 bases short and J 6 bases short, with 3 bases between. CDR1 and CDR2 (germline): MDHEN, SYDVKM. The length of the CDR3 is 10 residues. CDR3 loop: CASRPQPQHF. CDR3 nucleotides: TGTGCCAGCAGACCTCAGCCCCAGCATTTT.

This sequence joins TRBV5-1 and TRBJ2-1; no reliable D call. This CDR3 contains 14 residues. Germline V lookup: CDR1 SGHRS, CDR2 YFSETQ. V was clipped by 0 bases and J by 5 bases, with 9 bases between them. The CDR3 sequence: CASSLGAWDNEQFF. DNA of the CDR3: TGCGCCAGCAGCTTGGGGGCCTGGGACAATGAGCAGTTCTTC.

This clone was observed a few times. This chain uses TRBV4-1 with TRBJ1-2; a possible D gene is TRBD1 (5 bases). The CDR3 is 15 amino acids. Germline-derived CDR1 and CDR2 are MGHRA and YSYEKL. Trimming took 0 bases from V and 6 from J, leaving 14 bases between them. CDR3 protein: CASSQDPGAWDGYTF. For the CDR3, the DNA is TGCGCCAGCAGCCAAGATCCCGGGGCCTGGGATGGCTACACCTTC.

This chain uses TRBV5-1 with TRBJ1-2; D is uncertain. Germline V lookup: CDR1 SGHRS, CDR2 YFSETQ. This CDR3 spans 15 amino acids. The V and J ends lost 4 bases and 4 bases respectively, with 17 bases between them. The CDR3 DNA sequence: TGCGCCAGCAGCGCTCGAGGCGAGGAAGTCTATGGCTACACCTTC. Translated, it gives CASSARGEEVYGYTF.

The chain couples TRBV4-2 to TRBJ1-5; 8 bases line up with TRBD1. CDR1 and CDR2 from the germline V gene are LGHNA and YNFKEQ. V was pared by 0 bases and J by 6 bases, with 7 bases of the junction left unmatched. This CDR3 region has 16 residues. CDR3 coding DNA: TGTGCCAGCAGCCAAGAGAGGCAGGGGGCGGGTCAGCCCCAGCATTTT. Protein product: CASSQERQGAGQPQHF.

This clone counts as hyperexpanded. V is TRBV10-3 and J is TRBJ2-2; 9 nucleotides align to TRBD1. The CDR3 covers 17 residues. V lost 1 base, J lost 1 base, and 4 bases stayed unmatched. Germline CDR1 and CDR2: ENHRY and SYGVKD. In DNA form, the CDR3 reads TGTGCCATCAGTGAGTTTACAGGGGGCCAGAACACCGGGGAGCTGTTTTTT. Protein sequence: CAISEFTGGQNTGELFF.

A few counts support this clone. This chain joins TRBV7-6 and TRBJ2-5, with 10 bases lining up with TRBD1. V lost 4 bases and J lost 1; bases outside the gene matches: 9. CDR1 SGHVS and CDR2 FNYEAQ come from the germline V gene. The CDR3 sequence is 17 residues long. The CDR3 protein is CASSYRQGASLQETQYF. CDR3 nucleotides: TGTGCCAGCAGCTACAGACAGGGGGCATCTCTCCAAGAGACCCAGTACTTC.